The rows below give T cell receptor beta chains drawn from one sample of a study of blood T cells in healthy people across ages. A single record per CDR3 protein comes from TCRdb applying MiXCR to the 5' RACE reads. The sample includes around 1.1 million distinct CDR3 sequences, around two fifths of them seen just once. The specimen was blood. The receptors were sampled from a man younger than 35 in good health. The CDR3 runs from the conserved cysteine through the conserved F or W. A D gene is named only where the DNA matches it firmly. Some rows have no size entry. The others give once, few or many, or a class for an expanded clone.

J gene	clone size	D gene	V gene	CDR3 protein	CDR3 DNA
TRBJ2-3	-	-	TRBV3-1	CASSRTVAALPTDTQYF	TGTGCCAGCAGCCGGACGGTAGCGGCCCTCCCCACAGATACGCAGTATTTT
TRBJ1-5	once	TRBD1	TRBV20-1	CSARDRDRGLDQPQHF	TGCAGTGCTAGAGATAGGGACAGGGGGCTGGACCAGCCCCAGCATTTT
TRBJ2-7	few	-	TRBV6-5	CASSYVDEQYF	TGTGCCAGCAGTTACGTTGATGAGCAGTACTTC
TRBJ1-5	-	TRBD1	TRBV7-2	CASSLVGTGDQPQHF	TGTGCCAGCAGCTTAGTTGGGACAGGGGATCAGCCCCAGCATTTT
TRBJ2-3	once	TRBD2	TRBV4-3	CASSRVGSSGDLQYTDTQYF	TGCGCCAGCAGCCGAGTGGGTTCTAGCGGGGACCTACAGTACACAGATACGCAGTATTTT
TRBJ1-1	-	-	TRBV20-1	CSARRDYGTEAFF	TGCAGTGCTAGAAGGGACTACGGCACTGAAGCTTTCTTT
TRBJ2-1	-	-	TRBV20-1	CSARTVNYYNEQFF	TGCAGTGCTAGAACGGTCAATTACTACAATGAGCAGTTCTTC
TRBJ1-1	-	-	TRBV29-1	CSVYGTYHTEAFF	TGCAGCGTTTACGGGACATACCACACTGAAGCTTTCTTT
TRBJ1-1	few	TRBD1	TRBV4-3	CASSQDRTGDQTEAFF	TGCGCCAGCAGCCAAGACCGGACAGGGGATCAAACTGAAGCTTTCTTT
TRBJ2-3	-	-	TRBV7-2	CASSLRSGSENTQYF	TGTGCCAGCAGCTTAAGGTCGGGGTCAGAAAATACGCAGTATTTT
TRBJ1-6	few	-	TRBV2	CASSEGSPLHF	TGTGCCAGCTCCGAAGGATCACCCCTCCACTTT
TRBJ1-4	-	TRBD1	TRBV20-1	CSTRQGSGEKLFF	TGCAGTACTAGACAGGGGTCAGGTGAAAAACTGTTTTTT
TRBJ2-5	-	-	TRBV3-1	CASSQDLFKARETQYF	TGTGCCAGCAGCCAAGACCTTTTTAAGGCAAGGGAGACCCAGTACTTC
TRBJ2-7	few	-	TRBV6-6	CASSYPPAGITYEQYF	TGTGCCAGCAGTTACCCCCCTGCGGGGATCACCTACGAGCAGTACTTC
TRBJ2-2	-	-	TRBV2	CASKGRYTGELFF	TGTGCCAGCAAGGGCAGATACACCGGGGAGCTGTTTTTT
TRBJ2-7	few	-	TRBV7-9	CASSFDLWEQYF	TGTGCCAGCAGCTTCGATCTATGGGAGCAGTACTTC
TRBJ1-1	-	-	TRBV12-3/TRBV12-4	CASSLHRAMNTEAFF	TGTGCCAGCAGTCTTCACAGAGCCATGAACACTGAAGCTTTCTTT
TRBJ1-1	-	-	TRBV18	CASSPMGSGNTEAFF	TGTGCCAGCTCACCTATGGGAAGTGGGAACACTGAAGCTTTCTTT
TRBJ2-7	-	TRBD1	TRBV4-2	CASSQDGDRRSYNEQYF	TGTGCCAGCAGCCAAGATGGGGACAGGCGCTCCTACAATGAGCAGTACTTC
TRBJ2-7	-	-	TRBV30	CAWSGDSSYEQYF	TGTGCCTGGAGTGGGGATAGCTCCTACGAGCAGTACTTC
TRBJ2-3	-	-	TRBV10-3	CAISDPGTTDTQYF	TGTGCCATCAGTGATCCGGGGACCACAGATACGCAGTATTTT
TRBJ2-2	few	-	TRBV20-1	CSAHGGGPNTGELFF	TGCAGTGCCCACGGTGGGGGGCCGAACACCGGGGAGCTGTTTTTT
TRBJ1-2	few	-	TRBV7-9	CASSLATVAYGYTF	TGTGCCAGCAGCTTAGCGACAGTCGCTTATGGCTACACCTTC
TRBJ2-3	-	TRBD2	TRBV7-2	CASSLSVQRGGSDTQYF	TGTGCCAGCAGCTTATCGGTACAGCGGGGGGGATCAGATACGCAGTATTTT
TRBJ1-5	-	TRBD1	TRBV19	CATDRGSGSNQPQHF	TGTGCCACGGACAGGGGATCCGGGAGCAATCAGCCCCAGCATTTT